The 32 T cell receptor beta chains below were found in one sample sequenced in a study of breast tumors, draining lymph nodes, adjacent tissues. Axillary draining lymph nodes of breast cancer patients supplied the node samples. From the multiplex PCR reads, TCRdb called clonotypes with MiXCR, one entry per CDR3 protein. The table records around 110,000 distinct CDR3 sequences, around 30% of them present only once. The specimen was axillary lymph node tissue. These receptors originate from a female donor with breast cancer. Some clones in this sample may be carry-over from other donors' samples.

This clonotype was observed a few times. The rearrangement joins TRBV6-1 to TRBJ2-3, with D perhaps matching TRBD2 (6 bases). CDR3 size: 15 residues. Germline V gene data show CDR1 as MNHNS and CDR2 as SASEGT. V lost 5 bases, J lost 1 base, and 13 bases lay in between. The CDR3 DNA reads TGTGCCAGCAGTCAATCCGGAGGGGGCACAGATACGCAGTATTTT. Protein sequence: CASSQSGGGTDTQYF.

V is TRBV10-3 and J is TRBJ1-6, with D maybe TRBD1 (6 bases). CDR1 and CDR2 (germline): ENHRY, SYGVKD. CDR3 length equals 14 residues. Trimming left V 2 bases short and J 10 bases short, with 12 bases between. This chain's CDR3 is CAISETGMGSPLHF. The DNA for the CDR3 is TGTGCCATCAGTGAGACAGGGATGGGGTCACCCCTCCACTTT.

With respect to this clonotype: An end of the junction differs from the germline gene, which may be a read error. This chain connects TRBV5-1 to TRBJ2-5; 8 nucleotides line up with TRBD2. Germline V gene sequence: CDR1 SGHRS, CDR2 YFSETQ. CDR3 length: 13 residues. The CDR3 DNA sequence: TGCGCCAGCAGCTCGGGACTAGGAGAGACCCAGTACTTT. Translating gives CASSSGLGETQYF.

The table lists this clonotype with many counts. The chain links TRBV2 to TRBJ1-5, with D possibly being TRBD1 (6 bases). The V gene lost 6 bases and the J gene lost 2 bases, with 20 bases spanning the gap. The CDR3 covers 17 residues. Germline lookup yields CDR1 SNHLY and CDR2 FYNNEI. The CDR3 nucleotides are TGTGCCAGCAGACCCTTAGGGGGGCAGGGAGGCAATCAGCCCCAGCATTTT. Translated: CASRPLGGQGGNQPQHF. Full variable domain (outside the CDR3, taken from reference TRBV2 and TRBJ1-5): EPEVTQTPSHQVTQMGQEVILRCVPISNHLYFYWYRQILGQKVEFLVSFYNNEISEKSEIFDDQFSVERPDGSNFTLKIRSTKLEDSAMYFCASRPLGGQGGNQPQHFGDGTRLSIL.

This clonotype has more than one count but fewer than ten. The chain combines TRBV12-3 or TRBV12-4 with TRBJ1-5; 8 nucleotides line up with TRBD1. V trimming: 4 bases; J trimming: 2 bases; junction bases outside the gene matches: 7. This CDR3 contains 16 residues. The CDR3 is CASSSGQGSGNQPQHF. CDR3 DNA: TGTGCCAGCAGTTCCGGACAGGGTAGCGGCAATCAGCCCCAGCATTTT.

As regards this clonotype: A read error is possible here, since a much larger clone lies one base away. The chain couples TRBV4-1 to TRBJ2-1; 7 bases agree with TRBD1. Germline-derived CDR1 and CDR2 are MGHRA and YSYEKL. The CDR3 is 17 residues long. With 4 bases clipped from V and 0 bases from J, the junction kept 9 bases outside the gene matches. The CDR3 sequence is CASSRRGQRISYNEQFF. The CDR3 DNA reads as TGCGCCAGCAGCCGCCGGGGACAGAGGATCTCCTACAATGAGCAGTTCTTC.

The chain recombines TRBV2 with TRBJ1-3; possibly TRBD1 for D (6 bases). The germline V and J ends were trimmed by 3 bases and 3 bases, with 12 bases remaining between them. Germline lookup yields CDR1 SNHLY and CDR2 FYNNEI. The CDR3 is made up of 15 amino acids. The CDR3 spells CASSDRQGSGNTIYF. In nucleotides, the CDR3 is TGTGCCAGCAGTGACCGGCAGGGGAGTGGAAACACCATATATTTT. The full variable domain, rest sourced from reference TRBV2 and TRBJ1-3, is EPEVTQTPSHQVTQMGQEVILRCVPISNHLYFYWYRQILGQKVEFLVSFYNNEISEKSEIFDDQFSVERPDGSNFTLKIRSTKLEDSAMYFCASSDRQGSGNTIYFGEGSWLTVV.

A remark on this clonotype: Just one base apart from a much larger clone, this may be a read error. This rearrangement joins TRBV6-5 to TRBJ2-6; D is unresolved. CDR1 is MNHEY and CDR2 is SVGAGI in the germline V gene. V dropped 5 bases and J dropped 2 bases, with 10 bases sitting between them. The CDR3 spans 15 residues. CDR3 sequence reads: CASSPVRPGANVLTF. The CDR3 DNA reads as TGTGCCAGCAGTCCAGTACGCCCTGGGGCCAACGTCCTGACTTTC.

There are many counts of this clonotype. This chain uses TRBV9 with TRBJ1-3; a weak D match, TRBD1 (5 bases). The germline V gene encodes CDR1 SGDLS and CDR2 YYNGEE. There are 17 residues in the CDR3. V lost 2 bases to trimming and J lost 0 bases, with 15 bases between them. CDR3 region: CASSVVGGLGSGNTIYF. In nucleotides, the CDR3 is TGTGCCAGCAGCGTGGTGGGGGGTCTTGGCTCTGGAAACACCATATATTTT.

As for this clonotype: Its ends do not fully match the called genes, so a read error is possible. This chain links TRBV6-6 with TRBJ1-5; D is undetermined. CDR1 and CDR2 from the germline V gene are MNHNY and SVGAGI (reference sequence). The CDR3 extends over 15 amino acids. Here the CDR3 reads CASNPPDESLQPQHF. CDR3 DNA: TGCGCCAGCAATCCACCAGACGAGTCCTTACAGCCCCAGCATTTT.

The CDR3, as DNA: TGTGCCTGGAGCGAGAAGAGGACAGGGGGCGCGGAAGCTTTCTTT. This gives the protein CAWSEKRTGGAEAFF. The V gene is TRBV30, the J gene TRBJ1-1, with 11 bases aligning to TRBD1. Per germline, CDR1 GTSNPN and CDR2 SVGIG (reference sequence). V dropped 3 bases and J dropped 8; count of bases not matched to a gene: 11. The CDR3 is 15 residues long. Full variable domain (remainder filled in from reference TRBV30 and TRBJ1-1): SQTIHQWPATLVQPVGSPLSLECTVEGTSNPNLYWYRQAAGRGLQLLFYSVGIGQISSEVPQNLSASRPQDRQFILSSKKLLLSDSGFYLCAWSEKRTGGAEAFFGQGTRLTVV.

This clonotype was counted between two and nine times. A single base separates this from a much larger clone, so it may be a read error. The V gene is TRBV5-6, the J gene TRBJ2-7; no reliable D call. V lost 0 bases to trimming and J lost 6 bases, with 7 bases between them. This CDR3 spans 12 amino acids. Germline V gives CDR1 SGHDT, CDR2 YYEEEE. In DNA, the CDR3 is TGTGCCAGCAGCTTGGGAGTCTCCGAGCAGTACTTC. Its protein product is CASSLGVSEQYF.

This clonotype was counted a few times. This CDR3 is CASSHRTGQPNYGYTF. In DNA form, the CDR3 reads TGTGCCAGCAGTCACCGAACGGGACAGCCTAACTATGGCTACACCTTC. The V call is TRBV6-5, the J call TRBJ1-2; 7 nucleotides line up with TRBD1. Germline V gene data show CDR1 as MNHEY and CDR2 as SVGAGI. The CDR3 sequence is 16 residues long. V was clipped by 5 bases and J by 0 bases; unmatched bases: 9.

This clonotype occurred many times. The V and J genes are TRBV28 and TRBJ1-2; no reliable D call. Germline loops: CDR1 MDHEN, CDR2 SYDVKM. The CDR3 totals 12 residues. V gave up 3 bases and J gave up 6 bases, with 8 bases separating them. The CDR3 DNA sequence: TGTGCCAGCAGTTTGATCCAGGATGGCTACACCTTC. As protein: CASSLIQDGYTF.

The chain uses TRBV7-9 and TRBJ2-7; tentatively, D is TRBD1 (7 bases). Germline loops: CDR1 SEHNR, CDR2 FQNEAQ (reference sequence). This CDR3 has 15 amino acids. Trimming cost V 1 base and J 2 bases, with 12 bases left between them. The DNA of the CDR3 is TGTGCCAGCAGCTTAGGTGGAGGGGGCACCTACGAGCAGTACTTC. This codes for CASSLGGGGTYEQYF.

This clonotype was counted a few times. The chain uses TRBV4-2 and TRBJ1-1; TRBD1 matches at 8 bases. The CDR3 sequence is 16 residues long. Germline-derived CDR1 and CDR2 are LGHNA and YNFKEQ. Trimming removed 1 base from V and 4 bases from J; junction bases left unmatched: 8. The CDR3: CASSQVLGQGVTEAFF. In DNA, the CDR3 is TGTGCCAGCAGCCAAGTCCTCGGACAGGGCGTCACTGAAGCTTTCTTT.

There are many counts of this clonotype. The chain carries TRBV5-1 and TRBJ2-7; 10 nucleotides agree with TRBD1. This CDR3 is 15 amino acids long. CDR1 is SGHRS, CDR2 YFSETQ, per germline. V shed 2 bases, J shed 5 bases, and the junction held 7 bases outside the gene matches. The CDR3 DNA reads as TGCGCCAGCAGCTTCTCCGGGACAGGGGTAAACGAGCAGTACTTC. This translates into CASSFSGTGVNEQYF. The entire variable domain, with the rest obtained from reference TRBV5-1 and TRBJ2-7, is as follows: KAGVTQTPRYLIKTRGQQVTLSCSPISGHRSVSWYQQTPGQGLQFLFEYFSETQRNKGNFPGRFSGRQFSNSRSEMNVSTLELGDSALYLCASSFSGTGVNEQYFGPGTRLTVT.

This clonotype was observed many times. This sequence joins TRBV9 and TRBJ2-1, with D unresolved. Germline V gives CDR1 SGDLS, CDR2 YYNGEE. This CDR3 is built from 15 residues. The V end lost 0 bases, the J end lost 1 base, and 8 bases lay between the germline ends. This CDR3 reads CASSVVGESYNEQFF. DNA of the CDR3: TGTGCCAGCAGCGTAGTCGGTGAGTCCTACAATGAGCAGTTCTTC. Supplemented by reference TRBV9 and TRBJ2-1, the full variable domain reads DSGVTQTPKHLITATGQRVTLRCSPRSGDLSVYWYQQSLDQGLQFLIQYYNGEERAKGNILERFSAQQFPDLHSELNLSSLELGDSALYFCASSVVGESYNEQFFGPGTRLTVL.

This clonotype is a singleton in its sample. A read error is possible here, since a much larger clone lies one base away. The genes are TRBV7-8 and TRBJ1-1; D perhaps matches TRBD1 (5 bases). This CDR3 is 12 amino acids long. Germline CDR1 SGHVS, CDR2 FQNEAQ. The chain's CDR3 is CASSLRGTEASF. CDR3 sequence (DNA): TGTGCCAGCAGCTTAAGGGGCACTGAAGCTTCCTTT. Full variable domain (missing parts from reference TRBV7-8 and TRBJ1-1): GAGVSQSPRYKVAKRGQDVALRCDPISGHVSLFWYQQALGQGPEFLTYFQNEAQLDKSGLPSDRFFAERPEGSVSTLKIQRTQQEDSAVYLCASSLRGTEASFGQGTRLTVV.

The rearrangement links TRBV11-2 to TRBJ2-1; D may correspond to TRBD1 or TRBD2 (5 bases each). The germline V gene encodes CDR1 SGHAT and CDR2 FQNNGV. CDR3 length: 15 amino acids. The V and J ends lost 4 bases and 8 bases respectively, with 18 bases between them. The CDR3 DNA follows: TGTGCCAGCAGCTCGGGGCAGGGCAACGTCGATGAGCAGTTCTTC. Protein sequence: CASSSGQGNVDEQFF. Full variable domain (missing parts from reference TRBV11-2 and TRBJ2-1): EAGVAQSPRYKIIEKRQSVAFWCNPISGHATLYWYQQILGQGPKLLIQFQNNGVVDDSQLPKDRFSAERLKGVDSTLKIQPAKLEDSAVYLCASSSGQGNVDEQFFGPGTRLTVL.

This clonotype was seen many times. A junction boundary mismatches the germline segment, possibly from a read error. The chain has TRBV12-3 or TRBV12-4 and TRBJ1-2; no definite D call. The CDR3 runs to 11 residues. The CDR3: CASGLGREFAF. In DNA, the CDR3 is TGTGCCAGCGGACTGGGCCGAGAATTCGCCTTC.

This clonotype was seen only a few times. This may be a read error, as it is one base from a much larger clone. The genes are TRBV5-6 and TRBJ2-2, with TRBD1 matching over 8 bases. There are 15 residues in the CDR3. Germline CDR1 is SGHDT and CDR2 is YYEEEE. The trim removed 6 bases at V and 5 bases at J, leaving 9 bases unmatched. CDR3 in DNA: TGTGCCAGCAATTCGGGACAGGCTTGGACCGGGGAGCTGTTTTTT. It translates to CASNSGQAWTGELFF. The full variable domain, in which reference TRBV5-6 and TRBJ2-2 provide the parts outside the CDR3, is DAGVTQSPTHLIKTRGQQVTLRCSPKSGHDTVSWYQQALGQGPQFIFQYYEEEERQRGNFPDRFSGHQFPNYSSELNVNALLLGDSALYLCASNSGQAWTGELFFGEGSRLTVL.

This clonotype was seen at least ten times. The chain has TRBV12-3 or TRBV12-4 and TRBJ1-2, with D unresolved. This CDR3 is built from 15 residues. V lost 6 bases, J lost 0 bases, and 14 bases lay in between. CDR3 amino acids: CASSNLGSPNYGYTF. The CDR3 nucleotides are TGTGCCAGCAGCAACCTCGGCAGTCCTAACTATGGCTACACCTTC.

This clonotype has just a few counts. A much larger clone is a single base away; this may be a read error. V and J are TRBV20-1 and TRBJ2-1; 11 bases fit TRBD2. Germline CDR1 reads DFQATT; CDR2 reads SNEGSKA (reference sequence). The CDR3 loop spans 17 amino acids. Trimming at V came to 6 bases and at J to 4 bases, leaving 14 bases not matched to a gene. CDR3 in amino acids: CSASGLAGGTAYNEQFF. Here the CDR3 DNA reads TGCAGTGCCTCGGGGCTAGCGGGAGGTACGGCGTACAATGAGCAGTTCTTC.

The genes are TRBV10-3 and TRBJ1-5; tentative D call: TRBD1 (6 bases). In germline, CDR1 is ENHRY, CDR2 SYGVKD. V dropped 0 bases and J dropped 4 bases, with 13 bases sitting between them. The CDR3 has 16 amino acids. CDR3 region: CAISESGGGGNQPQHF. The CDR3 DNA is TGTGCCATCAGTGAGTCGGGGGGAGGGGGAAATCAGCCCCAGCATTTT.

A note on this clonotype: The junction differs from germline at one of its ends, possibly a read error. The chain uses TRBV29-1 and TRBJ2-5; D remains unclear. CDR3 length: 12 amino acids. CDR1 and CDR2 from the germline V gene are SQVTM and ANQGSEA. This CDR3 reads CGVVDRWETQYF. The DNA for the CDR3 is TGCGGCGTTGTCGATCGTTGGGAGACCCAGTACTTC. Full variable domain (missing parts from reference TRBV29-1 and TRBJ2-5): SAVISQKPSRDICQRGTSLTIQCQVDSQVTMMFWYRQQPGQSLTLIATANQGSEATYESGFVIDKFPISRPNLTFSTLTVSNMSPEDSSIYLCGVVDRWETQYFGPGTRLLVL.

There are many counts of this clonotype. The J gene is TRBJ2-2, the V gene TRBV12-3 or TRBV12-4; TRBD2 aligns across 14 bases. V lost 5 bases and J lost 3; bases outside the gene matches: 5. The CDR3 is 17 amino acids. The CDR3, as DNA: TGTGCCAGCAGTCCGGGACTAGCGGGAGCCCACACCGGGGAGCTGTTTTTT. This codes for CASSPGLAGAHTGELFF.

This clonotype occurred many times. V is TRBV27 and J is TRBJ2-1; TRBD2 agrees at 7 bases. CDR1 is MNHEY, CDR2 SMNVEV, per germline (reference sequence). With 5 bases clipped from V and 4 bases from J, the junction kept 2 bases outside the gene matches. The CDR3 is 13 amino acids. Here the CDR3 DNA reads TGTGCCAGCAGTGCCGGGGGGTACAATGAGCAGTTCTTC. Its protein is CASSAGGYNEQFF.

Written as DNA, the CDR3 is TGTGCCAGCAGTGCGAGGGAAGGGACATGGGGCTACGAGCAGTACTTC. This encodes CASSAREGTWGYEQYF. This rearrangement joins TRBV25-1 to TRBJ2-7; D may be TRBD1 (6 bases). V dropped 4 bases and J dropped 3 bases, with 19 bases sitting between them. The CDR3 loop spans 16 amino acids. In germline, CDR1 is MGHDK, CDR2 SYGVNS.

As DNA, the CDR3 is TGCGCCAGCAGCTTGGGGCAGGTGGAGGGTAACTATGGCTACACCTTC. As protein: CASSLGQVEGNYGYTF. This rearrangement joins TRBV5-1 to TRBJ1-2; the D is unclear. There are 16 residues in the CDR3. Per the germline V gene, CDR1 is SGHRS and CDR2 is YFSETQ. V dropped 0 bases and J dropped 1 base, with 13 bases sitting between them.

The V gene is TRBV19, the J gene TRBJ2-5, with D hard to call. The CDR3 is 15 residues long. Germline V CDR1 and CDR2: LNHDA, SQIVND (reference sequence). Trimming left V 4 bases short and J 2 bases short, with 14 bases between. In DNA, the CDR3 is TGTGCCAGTAGTAAGTGGGCAGGACGGCAAGAGACCCAGTACTTC. Translating it yields CASSKWAGRQETQYF.

This clonotype was detected many times. This clone may be a read error of a much larger clone one base away. The chain links TRBV20-1 to TRBJ2-5; TRBD2 might be the D (5 bases). The CDR3 sequence is 12 residues long. In germline, CDR1 is DFQATT, CDR2 SNEGSKA (reference sequence). CDR3 protein: CSAPAPGETPYF. The CDR3, as DNA: TGCAGTGCCCCCGCTCCCGGGGAGACCCCGTACTTC.